One T cell receptor beta chain is described in this entry. The antigen is not known. One junction end disagrees with the germline gene, perhaps due to a read error. The data derive from a study of prognosis after radiotherapy for stage I lung cancer. The wider study: Individuals with stage I non-small cell lung cancer joined the cohort between 2018 and January 2019.

Study-level results: The number of unique TCR clones went down after stereotactic body radiation therapy, with a median of around 9,500 versus 6,500.

Genomic DNA yielded TCR beta CDR3, amplified by two-round multiplex PCR. First-round PCR amplification was performed with primers specific to each TRBV and TRBJ gene. A single record per CDR3 protein comes from TCRdb applying MiXCR to the multiplex PCR reads. Of about 35,000 distinct CDR3 sequences listed, 30% to 35% are singletons. The sequenced sample was PBMCs, obtained before or after stereotactic body radiation therapy (not recorded which). The TCR originated in a donor older than 45 with non-small cell lung cancer.

The CDR3 region has the DNA TGTGCAAGCAGCCGGACGGACAGTTACTACGATGAGCAGTTCTTC. It encodes CASSRTDSYYDEQFF. This chain uses TRBV7-9 with TRBJ2-1; possible D gene TRBD1, 6 bases. This CDR3 comprises 15 residues. Germline CDR1 and CDR2: SEHNR and FQNEAQ (reference sequence).